The present T cell receptor (beta chain) was sequenced within a study of Ad26.COV2.S vaccination and SARS-CoV-2 variants. Clones were sequenced by immunoSEQ multiplex PCR, and TCRdb holds only the in-frame ones, with some missing. Among roughly 92,000 clones listed, 82% were seen once. CDR1 is LNHDA, CDR2 SQIVND, per germline (reference sequence). V was cut by 5 bases and J by 9 bases, with 17 bases left in between. The CDR3 is made up of 14 amino acids. General study results and limits: Spike-specific TCR breadth was greater in vaccine than placebo recipients.

A word on this clone: Its cognate antigen is unknown.

This receptor was obtained from a human donor who had recovered from COVID-19. Sequencing used peripheral blood, obtained after recovery from COVID-19. The genes are TRBV19 and TRBJ2-1, with D maybe TRBD2 (7 bases). Written as DNA, the CDR3 is TGTGCCAGTAGTTTAGGGGGAGGGCCCGGTGAGCAGTTCTTC. Translated: CASSLGGGPGEQFF.